The 6 T cell receptor beta chains listed next were all sequenced from one sample in a study of CD8 T cells in ankylosing spondylitis. Overall study findings and caveats: A TCR beta motif of fewer than ten highly homologous variants appeared characteristic of ankylosing spondylitis blood.

Antigen specificity for these receptors is unknown. TCRdb reprocessed the 5' RACE reads via MiXCR and lists one record per CDR3 protein. The data contain about 210,000 distinct CDR3 sequences, just under 7.5% of them singletons. The sample taken for sequencing was blood, either unsorted or a sorted T cell fraction (not recorded which). These receptors originate from a male donor with ankylosing spondylitis.

This clonotype was picked up a small number of times. V is TRBV9 and J is TRBJ1-6; 7 bases fit TRBD1. Germline CDR1 reads SGDLS; CDR2 reads YYNGEE. V shed 0 bases, J shed 8 bases, and the junction held 5 bases outside the gene matches. This CDR3 contains 15 residues. CDR3 bases: TGTGCCAGCAGCGTAGGACAGGGTGGGTATTCACCCCTCCACTTT. It specifies CASSVGQGGYSPLHF.

The rearrangement joins TRBV19 to TRBJ2-3; 8 nucleotides line up with TRBD2. There are 15 residues in the CDR3. Germline V gene data show CDR1 as LNHDA and CDR2 as SQIVND (reference sequence). V lost 6 bases to trimming and J lost 3 bases; unmatched junction nucleotides: 8. This CDR3 is CASSVKREWTDTQYF. CDR3 DNA: TGTGCCAGTAGCGTGAAGCGGGAGTGGACAGATACGCAGTATTTT.

The sample holds many counts of this clonotype. The genes are TRBV24-1 and TRBJ2-1; D might be TRBD1 (6 bases). This CDR3 is 15 amino acids long. Germline V gene lookup returns CDR1 KGHDR and CDR2 SFDVKD. Trimming removed 4 bases at V and 9 bases at J, with 18 bases between. Written as DNA, the CDR3 is TGTGCCACCAGTGACCCGGGGCTAAAAGGGGGTGAGCAGTTCTTC. This codes for CATSDPGLKGGEQFF.

In this sample, this clonotype turned up many times. The CDR3 loop reads CASSYVAGGPDTQYF. The CDR3 DNA follows: TGTGCCAGCAGTTACGTGGCGGGAGGGCCTGATACGCAGTATTTT. The V and J genes are TRBV6-5 and TRBJ2-3, with 9 positions matching TRBD2. Germline V gene sequence: CDR1 MNHEY, CDR2 SVGAGI. The CDR3 runs to 15 residues. Trimming took 2 bases from V and 6 from J; bases not matched to a gene: 6.

This clonotype occurred many times. The gene calls are TRBV12-3 or TRBV12-4 and TRBJ2-5; D is unclear. The V end lost 5 bases, the J end lost 2 bases, and 12 bases lay between the germline ends. The CDR3 covers 14 residues. The CDR3 is CASSPRAAQETQYF. For the CDR3, the DNA is TGTGCCAGCAGTCCCCGGGCGGCGCAAGAGACCCAGTACTTC.

This clonotype has at least ten counts. This chain connects TRBV11-2 to TRBJ2-3, with 14 nucleotides matching TRBD2. Germline V gives CDR1 SGHAT, CDR2 FQNNGV. The CDR3 has 16 amino acids. J lost 2 bases, V lost 4 bases, and 2 bases had no gene match. CDR3 nucleotide sequence: TGTGCCAGCAGCTCGACTAGCGGGGGGGTCACAGATACGCAGTATTTT. Translating it yields CASSSTSGGVTDTQYF.